The 30 T cell receptor beta chains reported below all come from one sample, sequenced in a study of blood T cell repertoires in COVID-19. Measured with immunoSEQ multiplex PCR; TCRdb has only the in-frame clones, and not every one. This repertoire shows 110,000 or so clones, approximately 89% found once; its top ten account for approximately 5%. The sequencing input was peripheral blood. The source is a woman aged 55-70 years with COVID-19, enrolled during active disease.

The rearrangement links TRBV7-8 to TRBJ1-5, with unresolved D. The length of the CDR3 is 13 residues. The V end lost 5 bases, the J end lost 4 bases, and 9 bases lay between the germline ends. The germline V gene has CDR1 SGHVS and CDR2 FQNEAQ. The CDR3 nucleotides read TGTGCCAGCAGCACTAGAGGGAATCAGCCCCAGCATTTT. Its protein product is CASSTRGNQPQHF.

The chain joins TRBV15 to TRBJ2-7, with TRBD1 as a possible D gene (5 bases). The CDR3 runs to 16 residues. V lost 5 bases and J 0 bases, leaving 17 bases between the germline ends. Germline V CDR1 and CDR2: LNHNV, YYDKDF (reference sequence). In DNA, the CDR3 is TGTGCCACCAGCCGGACATCCGCTCATACCTCCTACGAGCAGTACTTC. Translation gives CATSRTSAHTSYEQYF.

The chain is built from TRBV9 and TRBJ1-1; the match to TRBD1 covers 7 bases. This CDR3 spans 15 amino acids. Germline CDR1 SGDLS, CDR2 YYNGEE. V lost 0 bases, J lost 7 bases, and 9 bases stayed unmatched. This chain's CDR3 is CASSVGRTGRGEAFF. The CDR3 region has the DNA TGTGCCAGCAGCGTAGGGAGGACAGGAAGGGGTGAAGCTTTCTTT. The variable domain in full, completed from reference TRBV9 and TRBJ1-1, reads DSGVTQTPKHLITATGQRVTLRCSPRSGDLSVYWYQQSLDQGLQFLIQYYNGEERAKGNILERFSAQQFPDLHSELNLSSLELGDSALYFCASSVGRTGRGEAFFGQGTRLTVV.

The gene calls are TRBV5-1 and TRBJ1-4; D might be TRBD1 (5 bases). Germline V gene data show CDR1 as SGHRS and CDR2 as YFSETQ. Trimming left V 0 bases short and J 5 bases short, with 11 bases between. There are 15 residues in the CDR3. The CDR3 region is CASSLEGAPNEKLFF. The CDR3 DNA follows: TGCGCCAGCAGCTTGGAAGGGGCACCCAATGAAAAACTGTTTTTT.

This rearrangement joins TRBV7-9 to TRBJ2-7; 9 bases match TRBD2. Trimming took 3 bases from V and 5 from J; bases not matched to a gene: 5. The CDR3 loop spans 14 amino acids. CDR1 and CDR2 (germline): SEHNR, FQNEAQ (reference sequence). CDR3 nucleotides: TGTGCCAGCAGCTTGACAGCGGGGGGAGACGAGCAGTACTTC. This codes for CASSLTAGGDEQYF.

The V gene is TRBV7-3, the J gene TRBJ1-6; TRBD1 agrees at 10 bases. The germline gives CDR1 SGHTA, CDR2 FQGTGA. The length of the CDR3 is 14 residues. V shed 3 bases, J shed 9 bases, and the junction held 2 bases outside the gene matches. The CDR3 reads CASSLTGGRSPLHF. In DNA form, the CDR3 reads TGTGCCAGCAGCTTGACAGGGGGCCGTTCACCCCTCCACTTT.

The chain carries TRBV25-1 and TRBJ2-7; 7 positions agree with TRBD1. Per the germline V gene, CDR1 is MGHDK and CDR2 is SYGVNS. V was clipped by 0 bases and J by 6 bases; unmatched bases: 2. This CDR3 contains 13 residues. The CDR3 DNA follows: TGTGCCAGCAGTGAATACCGACAGGGCGAGCAGTACTTC. Protein product: CASSEYRQGEQYF.

The count of this clone is one. The chain links TRBV28 to TRBJ1-1; perhaps TRBD1 as D (6 bases). V was trimmed by 6 bases and J by 1 base, leaving 12 bases between them. This CDR3 region has 14 residues. Germline assignment: CDR1 MDHEN and CDR2 SYDVKM. The CDR3 region has the DNA TGTGCCAGCAGGTCGGACAGAGAGAACACTGAAGCTTTCTTT. Encoded protein: CASRSDRENTEAFF.

The V gene is TRBV2, the J gene TRBJ1-2; D uncertain. In germline, CDR1 is SNHLY, CDR2 FYNNEI. The ends were cut back, 2 bases at V and 5 bases at J, with 12 bases in the middle. The CDR3 spans 14 residues. CDR3 sequence: CASSERGSFYGYTF. In DNA, the CDR3 is TGTGCCAGCAGTGAACGAGGGTCCTTTTATGGCTACACCTTC.

The sample holds a few counts of this clone. This chain uses TRBV7-3 with TRBJ2-1, with 9 bases aligning to TRBD2. This CDR3 has 16 amino acids. The V and J ends lost 5 bases and 10 bases, in that order; junction bases with no gene match: 15. The germline V gene encodes CDR1 SGHTA and CDR2 FQGTGA. DNA for the CDR3: TGTGCCAGCAGCCCAAACGCCGGGACTAGCCCCGGGGAGCAGTTCTTC. Amino acids: CASSPNAGTSPGEQFF.

The rearrangement links TRBV2 to TRBJ1-6; 7 bases fit TRBD1. Germline V gene sequence: CDR1 SNHLY, CDR2 FYNNEI. The CDR3 consists of 16 residues. The V segment lost 6 bases and the J segment 5 bases; nucleotides outside the gene matches: 10. CDR3 bases: TGTGCCAGCAGGATCTGGACAGGCGGGGATAATTCACCCCTCCACTTT. It translates to CASRIWTGGDNSPLHF.

The chain couples TRBV13 to TRBJ2-2; the D gene is possibly TRBD1 (6 bases). The V end was cut by 3 bases, the J end by 4 bases, with 12 bases between. The CDR3 loop spans 15 amino acids. From germline, CDR1 is PRHDT and CDR2 FYEKMQ (reference sequence). CDR3 bases: TGTGCCAGCAGCTTCCAGGGGAGTGGCACCGGGGAGCTGTTTTTT. Amino acid sequence: CASSFQGSGTGELFF.

J is TRBJ1-1 and V is TRBV3-1 (or the pseudogene TRBV3-2); D is possibly TRBD1 (6 bases). V shed 4 bases and J shed 7 bases, with 34 bases lying between them. From germline, CDR1 is LGHDT and CDR2 YNNKEL (reference sequence). The length of the CDR3 is 20 residues. The CDR3 here is CASSRKGDRLSGPTGGEAFF. DNA of the CDR3: TGTGCCAGCAGCCGCAAGGGCGACAGGCTATCCGGCCCGACAGGAGGTGAAGCTTTCTTT.

J is TRBJ1-1 and V is TRBV7-9, with TRBD1 matching 8 bases. Germline lookup yields CDR1 SEHNR and CDR2 FQNEAQ (reference sequence). Trimming cost V 5 bases and J 10 bases; bases outside gene matches: 18. The CDR3 consists of 16 residues. The CDR3 nucleotides are TGTGCCAGCAGCCCGCGGGGGGGACAGGCCGAGGGTGGAGCTTTCTTT. Its translation is CASSPRGGQAEGGAFF.

V gene TRBV18 combines with J gene TRBJ2-7; D is uncertain. Germline values: CDR1 KGHSH, CDR2 LQKENI. Trimming cost V 3 bases and J 0 bases, with 12 bases left between them. The CDR3 extends over 15 amino acids. This chain's CDR3 is CASSPSAESSYEQYF. The CDR3 DNA is TGTGCCAGCTCACCGTCGGCGGAAAGCTCCTACGAGCAGTACTTC.

The rearrangement links TRBV5-8 to TRBJ1-4; D is possibly TRBD1 (5 bases). The V gene lost 4 bases and the J gene lost 7 bases, with 17 bases spanning the gap. This CDR3 is built from 15 residues. Germline-derived CDR1 and CDR2 are SGHTS and YDEGEE. This CDR3 reads CASSPAGRGSEKLFF. The CDR3 DNA follows: TGTGCCAGCAGCCCCGCTGGGCGGGGGAGTGAAAAACTGTTTTTT.

The genes are TRBV7-2 and TRBJ2-5; 8 nucleotides match TRBD2. Trimming at V came to 3 bases and at J to 5 bases, leaving 5 bases not matched to a gene. The CDR3 has 14 amino acids. Germline CDR1 is SGHTA and CDR2 is FQGNSA. This chain's CDR3 is CASSFREGSETQYF. The CDR3 DNA reads TGTGCCAGCAGCTTCCGGGAGGGCTCGGAGACCCAGTACTTC.

This clone appeared once. The gene calls are TRBV7-2 and TRBJ2-3; 11 nucleotides match TRBD2. Trimming removed 0 bases from V and 7 bases from J; junction bases left unmatched: 3. This CDR3 is 15 amino acids long. Looked up from germline, CDR1 is SGHTA and CDR2 is FQGNSA. CDR3 nucleotides: TGTGCCAGCAGCTTAGCTAGCGGGGGGGCGAATACGCAGTATTTT. Translated, it gives CASSLASGGANTQYF.

This clone appeared a few times. This rearrangement joins TRBV15 to TRBJ1-4, with D perhaps TRBD1 (5 bases). The CDR3 has 17 residues. Trimming pared 0 bases from V and 10 bases from J, leaving 21 bases between. Per the germline V gene, CDR1 is LNHNV and CDR2 is YYDKDF (reference sequence). CDR3 nucleotide sequence: TGTGCCACCAGCAGAGAGGGAAACCAGGGAGGTCTTGGAAAACTGTTTTTT. This gives the protein CATSREGNQGGLGKLFF.

This clone showed up just once. V usage is TRBV24-1 and J usage is TRBJ1-5; 7 bases are a match to TRBD1. Per germline, CDR1 KGHDR and CDR2 SFDVKD. This CDR3 contains 16 residues. The ends lost 4 bases at V and 5 bases at J; junction bases unmatched: 10. In nucleotides, the CDR3 is TGTGCCACCAGTGACTCCCAGACAGGGACTTATCAGCCCCAGCATTTT. It yields the protein CATSDSQTGTYQPQHF.

The V and J genes are TRBV28 and TRBJ2-7; weak D call: TRBD1 (6 bases). This CDR3 is built from 16 residues. V lost 6 bases to trimming and J lost 5 bases, with 23 bases between them. The V gene's germline CDR1 is MDHEN and CDR2 SYDVKM. CDR3 coding DNA: TGTGCCAGCAGCTCCCTGAAGGGGGATGCTTCCGACGAGCAGTACTTC. It encodes CASSSLKGDASDEQYF. The entire variable domain, with the rest obtained from reference TRBV28 and TRBJ2-7, is as follows: DVKVTQSSRYLVKRTGEKVFLECVQDMDHENMFWYRQDPGLGLRLIYFSYDVKMKEKGDIPEGYSVSREKKERFSLILESASTNQTSMYLCASSSLKGDASDEQYFGPGTRLTVT.

The sample holds a few counts of this clone. The genes are TRBV19 and TRBJ1-1; D uncertain. The CDR3 spans 13 residues. Trimming left V 3 bases short and J 0 bases short, with 5 bases between. CDR1 and CDR2 from the germline V gene are LNHDA and SQIVND (reference sequence). The CDR3 reads CASSIRVNTEAFF. CDR3 in DNA: TGTGCCAGTAGTATTCGGGTGAACACTGAAGCTTTCTTT.

The rearrangement joins TRBV27 to TRBJ1-1; 7 bases agree with TRBD1. V was pared by 5 bases and J by 11 bases, with 11 bases of the junction left unmatched. Germline lookup yields CDR1 MNHEY and CDR2 SMNVEV (reference sequence). The CDR3 loop spans 13 amino acids. CDR3 DNA: TGTGCCAGCAGTCCCAGACCCGAGACAGGGGCTTTCTTT. Its protein is CASSPRPETGAFF.

J is TRBJ1-5 and V is TRBV19; 7 bases align to TRBD1. Per the germline V gene, CDR1 is LNHDA and CDR2 is SQIVND (reference sequence). J lost 0 bases, V lost 9 bases, and 11 bases had no gene match. The CDR3 runs to 16 residues. The CDR3 loop reads CARTRTGLISNQPQHF. The DNA for the CDR3 is TGTGCCAGGACCCGGACAGGACTGATTAGCAATCAGCCCCAGCATTTT.

V is TRBV29-1 and J is TRBJ2-3, with 9 bases aligning to TRBD2. This CDR3 is 14 amino acids long. V shed 4 bases, J shed 5 bases, and the junction held 7 bases outside the gene matches. CDR1 and CDR2 (germline): SQVTM, ANQGSEA. CDR3: CSVGGGGGRDTQYF. The CDR3 region has the DNA TGCAGCGTTGGAGGCGGGGGGGGACGAGATACGCAGTATTTT.

The chain recombines TRBV4-1 with TRBJ1-4, with a possible D match to TRBD1 (6 bases). V lost 4 bases to trimming and J lost 8 bases, with 17 bases between them. CDR3 length equals 15 residues. In germline, CDR1 is MGHRA, CDR2 YSYEKL. The CDR3 sequence: CASSLHTGGPEKLFF. As DNA, the CDR3 is TGCGCCAGCAGCCTACACACCGGGGGGCCCGAAAAACTGTTTTTT.

CDR3 region: CASSQGTSGGARTGELFF. The CDR3 DNA reads TGCGCCAGCAGCCAGGGGACTAGCGGGGGGGCACGGACCGGGGAGCTGTTTTTT. The chain employs TRBV5-1 and TRBJ2-2; 16 bases are shared with TRBD2. The CDR3 consists of 18 residues. Germline CDR1 SGHRS, CDR2 YFSETQ. J was trimmed by 5 bases and V by 4 bases; bases with no gene match: 8.

The V gene is TRBV11-2, the J gene TRBJ2-7; D remains ambiguous. V gave up 1 base and J gave up 3 bases, with 7 bases separating them. Germline V gives CDR1 SGHAT, CDR2 FQNNGV. CDR3 length equals 13 residues. CDR3 DNA: TGTGCCAGCAGCTTAGTAGTTAGCTACGAGCAGTACTTC. Encoded protein: CASSLVVSYEQYF.

V gene TRBV5-1 combines with J gene TRBJ2-4; the match to TRBD1 covers 8 bases. Germline V lookup: CDR1 SGHRS, CDR2 YFSETQ. With V trimmed by 4 bases and J by 3 bases, 12 bases remained unmatched. The CDR3 is 17 residues long. The CDR3 nucleotides are TGCGCCAGCAGCCCCGGACAGGGAGCCAGTGGCAAAAACATTCAGTACTTC. Amino acid sequence: CASSPGQGASGKNIQYF.

V usage is TRBV9 and J usage is TRBJ2-5; D ambiguous. CDR3 length: 15 amino acids. CDR1 is SGDLS, CDR2 YYNGEE, per germline. With 3 bases removed from V and 3 bases from J, the gap between germline ends came to 15 bases. CDR3 nucleotides: TGTGCCAGCAGCGCCAGAGACATATCAGAAGAGACCCAGTACTTC. Its translation is CASSARDISEETQYF.